This TCR beta chain came from a study of blood T cell repertoires in COVID-19. This clone was recorded a few times. This CDR3 is also generated by other DNA sequences in the sample. This CDR3 comprises 13 residues. CDR1 and CDR2 (germline): SGHRS, YFSETQ. Trimming pared 0 bases from V and 2 bases from J, leaving 3 bases between. Study processing details: Reference gene primer amplification gave nucleated cell count estimates. Sequencing was performed with immunoSEQ multiplex PCR; in TCRdb, only in-frame clones are kept and a portion is missing. That table supplies the V and J calls and clone size; D and trimming were determined from the DNA. Here the sample spans some 130,000 clones, roughly 88% being singletons.

This clonotype was obtained from a man aged 50-59 years with acute or convalescent COVID-19. Specimen: peripheral blood. The chain uses TRBV5-1 and TRBJ1-5; D gene unclear. CDR3 region: CASSLAGNQPQHF. In nucleotides, the CDR3 is TGCGCCAGCAGCTTGGCTGGCAATCAGCCCCAGCATTTT.